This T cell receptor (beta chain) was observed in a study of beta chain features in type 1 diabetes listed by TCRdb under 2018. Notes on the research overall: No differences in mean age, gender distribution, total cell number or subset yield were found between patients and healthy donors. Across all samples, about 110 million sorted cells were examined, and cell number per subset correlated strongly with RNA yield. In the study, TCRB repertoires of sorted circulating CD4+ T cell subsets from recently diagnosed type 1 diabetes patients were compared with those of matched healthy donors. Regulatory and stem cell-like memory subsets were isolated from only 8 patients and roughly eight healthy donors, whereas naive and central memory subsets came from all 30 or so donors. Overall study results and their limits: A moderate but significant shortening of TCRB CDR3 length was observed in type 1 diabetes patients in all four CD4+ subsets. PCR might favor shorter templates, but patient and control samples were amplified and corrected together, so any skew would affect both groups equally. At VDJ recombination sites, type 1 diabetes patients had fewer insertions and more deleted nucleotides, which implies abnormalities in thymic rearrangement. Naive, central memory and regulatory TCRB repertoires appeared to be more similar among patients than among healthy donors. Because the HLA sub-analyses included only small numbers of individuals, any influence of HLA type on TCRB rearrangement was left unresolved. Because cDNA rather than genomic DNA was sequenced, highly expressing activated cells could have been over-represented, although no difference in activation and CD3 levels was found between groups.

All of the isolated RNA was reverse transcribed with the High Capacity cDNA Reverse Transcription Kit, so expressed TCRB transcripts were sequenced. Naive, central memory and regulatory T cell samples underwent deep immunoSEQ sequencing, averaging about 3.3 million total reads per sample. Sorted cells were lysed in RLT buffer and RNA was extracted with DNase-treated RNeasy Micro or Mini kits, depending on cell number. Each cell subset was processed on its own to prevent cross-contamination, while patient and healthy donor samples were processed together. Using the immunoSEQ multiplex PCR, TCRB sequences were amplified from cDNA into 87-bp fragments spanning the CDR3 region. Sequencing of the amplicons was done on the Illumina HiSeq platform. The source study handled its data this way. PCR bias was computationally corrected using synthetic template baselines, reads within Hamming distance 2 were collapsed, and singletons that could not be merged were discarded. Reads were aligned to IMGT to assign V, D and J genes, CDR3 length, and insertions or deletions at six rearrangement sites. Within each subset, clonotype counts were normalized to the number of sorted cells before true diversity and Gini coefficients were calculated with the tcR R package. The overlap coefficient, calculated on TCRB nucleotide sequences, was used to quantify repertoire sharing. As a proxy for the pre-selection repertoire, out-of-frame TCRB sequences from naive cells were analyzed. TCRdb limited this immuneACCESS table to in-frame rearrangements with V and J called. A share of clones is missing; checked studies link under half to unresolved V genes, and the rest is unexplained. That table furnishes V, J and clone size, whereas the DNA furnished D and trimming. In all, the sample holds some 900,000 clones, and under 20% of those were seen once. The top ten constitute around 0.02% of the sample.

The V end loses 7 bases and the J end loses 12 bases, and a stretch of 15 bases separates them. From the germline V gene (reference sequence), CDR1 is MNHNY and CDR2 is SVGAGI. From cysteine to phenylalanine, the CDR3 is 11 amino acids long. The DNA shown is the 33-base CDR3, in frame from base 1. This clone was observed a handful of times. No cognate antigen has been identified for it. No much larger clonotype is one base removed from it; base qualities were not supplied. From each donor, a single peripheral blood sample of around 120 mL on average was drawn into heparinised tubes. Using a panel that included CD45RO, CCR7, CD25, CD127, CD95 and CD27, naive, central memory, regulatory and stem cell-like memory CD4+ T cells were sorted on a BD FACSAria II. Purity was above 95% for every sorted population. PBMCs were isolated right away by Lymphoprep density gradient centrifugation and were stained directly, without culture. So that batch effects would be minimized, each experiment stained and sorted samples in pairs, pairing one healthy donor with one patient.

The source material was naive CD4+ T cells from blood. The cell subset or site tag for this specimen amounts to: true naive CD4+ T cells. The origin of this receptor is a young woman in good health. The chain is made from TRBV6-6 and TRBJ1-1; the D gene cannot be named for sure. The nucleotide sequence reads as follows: TGTGCCAGCACCCTTCGGGAGAGAACTTTCTTT. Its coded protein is CASTLRERTFF.